A single TCR beta chain is shown here with its context. No antigen is known for it. PCR used 60 Vbeta primers and 13 Jbeta primers. The data were produced by immunoSEQ multiplex PCR, yet TCRdb's version contains in-frame clones alone and is incomplete. The table has about 180,000 clones, 85% seen once. These data come from a study of cytomegalovirus exposure and HLA in healthy donors. Whole-study context: Among the 300 to 400 donors who were genotyped, about 84% fell in the genetic ancestry cluster that is associated with self-reported Caucasian donors. Study findings and constraints: There were some public TCRs occurring in many donors, but most TCR sequences were rare.

This CDR3 has 13 amino acids. Germline loops: CDR1 KGHSH, CDR2 LQKENI. V lost 0 bases, J lost 4 bases, and 7 bases lay in between. This sequence originates from a boy between 2 and 15 years old in good health and CMV-seronegative. Sequencing was done on a sample of PBMCs. The gene calls are TRBV18 and TRBJ2-7; D remains unclear. Here the CDR3 reads CASSPPSSYEQYF. The CDR3 DNA reads TGTGCCAGCTCACCACCCTCTTCTTACGAGCAGTACTTC. The variable domain in full, completed from reference TRBV18 and TRBJ2-7, reads NAGVMQNPRHLVRRRGQEARLRCSPMKGHSHVYWYRQLPEEGLKFMVYLQKENIIDESGMPKERFSAEFPKEGPSILRIQQVVRGDSAAYFCASSPPSSYEQYFGPGTRLTVT.